What follows describes a single T cell receptor beta chain. Its antigen specificity is not known. There are no base qualities to consult, and no much larger clone falls within one base. TCRbeta CDR3 regions were amplified from genomic DNA by means of the immunoSEQ Assay, a bias-controlled multiplex PCR. For the original study's pipeline: Nucleated cell counts per sample were estimated from amplification of reference gene primers within the assay. Sequence reads were collapsed and filtered to measure the absolute abundance of every unique TCRbeta CDR3 rearrangement. For each sample, productive Simpson clonality was calculated as the square root of Simpson's diversity index across productive rearrangements. In TCRdb, the immuneACCESS table is reduced to in-frame sequences with V and J assigned. These tables do not hold every clone; where another copy was compared, an unresolved V gene accounts for under half, and the others remain unexplained. That table is the source of V, J and clone size, and D and trimming were worked out from the DNA. The sample table shows about 49,000 clones, and less than 90% are seen once. Of the sample, approximately 12% is held by the ten largest clones.

Based on the germline V gene, the CDR1 and CDR2 sequences are SGHTS and YDEGEE. The CDR3 contains 15 residues, cysteine and phenylalanine counted. Left in the record is the CDR3 DNA by itself, 45 bases read in frame from the first base. V and J are truncated by 0 bases and 3 bases respectively, leaving an intervening sequence of 12 bases. The record originates from a study of blood T cell repertoires in COVID-19 (dated by TCRdb to 2020 to 2022). Some background on the complete study: Samples from collaborators originated in the United States, Italy and Spain and spanned both the acute and convalescent phases of COVID-19. The repertoires were released in a freely available public database intended as a resource for research on the immune response to SARS-CoV-2. HLA class I and class II types, where available, came from metadata supplied by the sample provider rather than from assay-based typing. Samples were obtained from the ongoing ImmuneRACE study (first 160 participants) and from 1,200 or so subjects provided by 6 global collaborators. Sample metadata almost always included a de-identified subject ID, COVID-19 status, age in years and sex. The material from the prospective study consisted of cDNA or gDNA derived from T cells, B-cell-depleted T cells, or PBMCs. Deeply sampled blood TCRbeta repertoires from subjects exposed to, actively infected with, or recovered from COVID-19 were included in the dataset.

The collaborating institutions used their own protocols to collect whole blood in K2EDTA tubes. For TCRbeta analysis, collaborators shipped samples as frozen whole blood, isolated PBMCs, or DNA extracted from either of those sample types. Broader findings and caveats from the paper: The quantity of clinical and demographic metadata differed by source and by participant and was supplied without curation.

This TCR was sampled from a human donor in a cohort sampled during active COVID-19. The source material was peripheral blood. The rearrangement joined TRBV5-8 to TRBJ1-1; the D segment cannot be called with confidence. The DNA is TGTGCCAGCAGCTTGGCCATTGTGAGGGACACTGAAGCTTTCTTT. Protein translation: CASSLAIVRDTEAFF.